This TCR beta chain appears in the sequencing data of a study of cytomegalovirus exposure and HLA in healthy donors. Only in-frame clones appear in the TCRdb table, and some are missing; sequencing was by immunoSEQ multiplex PCR. Found here are some 260,000 clones, more than 75% of them singletons; the top ten hold around 12%. The donors were in the approximately 120-subject validation cohort, distinct from the approximately 700-subject first cohort. The sequencing sample was made of PBMCs. This clonotype originated in a man aged 18 to 30 in good health and CMV-seropositive.

CDR3 bases: TGTGCCAGCAGCCCGGGACTGGACCGCAATGAGCAGTTCTTC. It yields the protein CASSPGLDRNEQFF. The V call is TRBV9, the J call TRBJ2-1, with D possibly being TRBD2 (6 bases). V lost 4 bases and J 6 bases, leaving 14 bases between the germline ends. The CDR3 consists of 14 residues. Germline V gene lookup returns CDR1 SGDLS and CDR2 YYNGEE.